Below, 24 T cell receptor beta chains from the same sample are listed, as sequenced in a study of low-dose radiotherapy and immunotherapy resistance in tumors. Gene-specific TRAV and TRBV primers were used for first-strand cDNA, covering alpha and beta chains. TCR amplification used around 19 PCR cycles, a constant-region primer and a V-primer adapter. TCRdb processed the reads anew with MiXCR; each CDR3 protein has one entry. The table includes fewer than 110,000 distinct CDR3 sequences, roughly 20% detected once. Documented time point: after trial treatment. Specified treatment: LDRT plus nivolumab, ipilimumab, low-dose cyclophosphamide and aspirin (RACIN trial). Sequences were derived from PBMCs, sampled after low-dose radiotherapy plus immunotherapy. These receptors all come from a male donor with prostate cancer.

In this sample, this clonotype turned up many times. The rearrangement uses TRBV6-2 or TRBV6-3 and TRBJ2-3; D gene ambiguous. The CDR3 length is 16 residues. Germline V CDR1 and CDR2: MNHEY, SVGEGT. V dropped 4 bases and J dropped 4 bases, with 18 bases sitting between them. The CDR3 sequence: CASSLTTDVASDTQYF. CDR3 DNA sequence: TGTGCCAGCAGTTTAACCACGGACGTGGCGTCAGATACGCAGTATTTT.

This clonotype was seen ten or more times. V gene TRBV7-2 combines with J gene TRBJ1-1; no firm D call. V was cut by 10 bases and J by 4 bases, with 10 bases left in between. This CDR3 comprises 11 residues. Germline V gene lookup returns CDR1 SGHTA and CDR2 FQGNSA. As DNA, the CDR3 is TGTGCCAAATTTTTAGTCACTGAAGCTTTCTTT. Translating it yields CAKFLVTEAFF.

This clonotype has a count of ten or more. This chain links TRBV7-2 with TRBJ2-5; D could derive from TRBD1 or TRBD2 (5 bases each). CDR3 length: 14 amino acids. Germline values: CDR1 SGHTA, CDR2 FQGNSA. The germline V and J ends were trimmed by 1 base and 2 bases, with 8 bases remaining between them. The CDR3 spells CASSLERGQETQYF. The CDR3 DNA follows: TGTGCCAGCAGCTTAGAGAGGGGACAAGAGACCCAGTACTTC.

This clonotype was counted many times. The rearrangement links TRBV9 to TRBJ2-1; 7 bases agree with TRBD2. The germline CDR1 and CDR2 sequences are SGDLS and YYNGEE. Trimming cost V 0 bases and J 0 bases; bases outside gene matches: 3. The length of the CDR3 is 16 residues. This chain's CDR3 is CASSVAGGGSYNEQFF. The DNA of the CDR3 is TGTGCCAGCAGCGTAGCTGGGGGGGGCTCCTACAATGAGCAGTTCTTC. Variable domain in full (rest from reference TRBV9 and TRBJ2-1): DSGVTQTPKHLITATGQRVTLRCSPRSGDLSVYWYQQSLDQGLQFLIQYYNGEERAKGNILERFSAQQFPDLHSELNLSSLELGDSALYFCASSVAGGGSYNEQFFGPGTRLTVL.

There are many counts of this clonotype. The chain is built from TRBV24-1 and TRBJ1-6, with D perhaps matching TRBD1 (6 bases). CDR1 is KGHDR and CDR2 is SFDVKD in the germline V gene. The CDR3 totals 18 residues. Trimming took 2 bases from V and 9 from J, leaving 22 bases between them. The CDR3 coding sequence is TGTGCCACCAGTGATTCCTGGACCTCACAGGGTTGGACTTCACCCCTCCACTTT. This translates into CATSDSWTSQGWTSPLHF.

At least ten counts were recorded for this clonotype. The V and J genes are TRBV18 and TRBJ2-6, with TRBD1 matching over 7 bases. CDR3 length: 19 residues. Germline loops: CDR1 KGHSH, CDR2 LQKENI. With 3 bases clipped from V and 0 bases from J, the junction kept 11 bases outside the gene matches. In DNA, the CDR3 is TGTGCCAGCTCACCTTTCCGGGACAGCGAATACTCTGGGGCCAACGTCCTGACTTTC. It yields the protein CASSPFRDSEYSGANVLTF.

Comment on this clonotype: This likely came from a read error, as a far larger clone is one base away. This sequence joins TRBV5-5 and TRBJ2-1, with TRBD1 identical over 9 bases. This CDR3 has 17 amino acids. CDR1 is SGHKS, CDR2 YYEKEE, per germline (reference sequence). The trim removed 2 bases at V and 10 bases at J, leaving 16 bases unmatched. CDR3: CASSFTGTGFSSYEQFF. CDR3 nucleotides: TGTGCCAGCAGCTTTACCGGGACAGGGTTTAGTTCCTACGAGCAGTTCTTC.

This clonotype was observed at least ten times. The chain uses TRBV7-9 and TRBJ2-3; weak D call: TRBD2 (6 bases). Germline V gene data show CDR1 as SEHNR and CDR2 as FQNEAQ (reference sequence). The germline V and J ends were trimmed by 5 bases and 2 bases, with 17 bases remaining between them. The CDR3 runs 16 residues. CDR3 in amino acids: CASSQEGARDTDTQYF. The CDR3 region has the DNA TGTGCCAGCAGCCAGGAAGGGGCGCGGGACACAGATACGCAGTATTTT.

The sample holds many counts of this clonotype. V and J are TRBV20-1 and TRBJ1-3, with a tentative D call TRBD1 (6 bases). The CDR3 spans 14 residues. Germline lookup yields CDR1 DFQATT and CDR2 SNEGSKA (reference sequence). V was shortened by 6 bases and J by 0 bases, with 12 bases between the two germline ends. CDR3 DNA sequence: TGCAGTGCCCCCACGACAGGCTCTGGAAACACCATATATTTT. It is translated as CSAPTTGSGNTIYF.

This clonotype came up a few times. The chain links TRBV12-3 or TRBV12-4 to TRBJ1-2; no clear D. The CDR3 sequence is 11 residues long. The CDR3 reads CGSLGGSGYTF. The CDR3 DNA reads as TGTGGCAGTTTGGGCGGCTCAGGCTACACCTTC.

On this clonotype itself: This likely came from a read error, as a far larger clone is one base away. The chain joins TRBV13 to TRBJ2-5; a possible D gene is TRBD1 (6 bases). V was shortened by 2 bases and J by 9 bases, with 10 bases between the two germline ends. CDR3 length: 12 amino acids. Germline CDR1 and CDR2: PRHDT and FYEKMQ (reference sequence). The CDR3 bases are TGTGCCAGCAGCTTACAGGGGCAGGCCCAGTACTTC. It specifies CASSLQGQAQYF.

To note about this clonotype: A single base separates this from a much larger clone, so it may be a read error. This CDR3 fails to terminate in the conserved phenylalanine or tryptophan, so it likely reflects a read error. The V and J genes are TRBV29-1 and TRBJ1-1; D perhaps matches TRBD1 (5 bases). V lost 6 bases and J lost 0, with 11 bases in between. The CDR3 has 13 amino acids. Germline-derived CDR1 and CDR2 are SQVTM and ANQGSEA. The CDR3: CSVGRNMNTEAFY. The CDR3 region has the DNA TGCAGCGTGGGACGGAACATGAACACTGAAGCTTTCTAT.

This clonotype was seen ten or more times. This rearrangement joins TRBV20-1 to TRBJ1-5; TRBD1 matches 10 bases. CDR3 size: 17 residues. Germline lookup yields CDR1 DFQATT and CDR2 SNEGSKA (reference sequence). V was clipped by 5 bases and J by 0 bases; unmatched bases: 10. The CDR3, as DNA: TGCAGTGCTTTACAAACGGACAGGGGGGGTAGCAATCAGCCCCAGCATTTT. Translated, it gives CSALQTDRGGSNQPQHF.

There are many counts of this clonotype. The rearrangement uses TRBV11-2 and TRBJ2-7; D gene ambiguous. Looked up from germline, CDR1 is SGHAT and CDR2 is FQNNGV. V gave up 4 bases and J gave up 4 bases, with 8 bases separating them. This CDR3 is built from 12 residues. CDR3 residues: CASSSPPYEQYF. CDR3 nucleotide sequence: TGTGCCAGCAGCTCCCCCCCGTACGAGCAGTACTTC.

This chain uses TRBV6-2 or TRBV6-3 with TRBJ1-1; weak D call: TRBD1 (6 bases). V was cut by 6 bases and J by 1 base, with 9 bases left in between. This CDR3 contains 13 residues. Germline loops: CDR1 MNHEY, CDR2 SVGEGT. The CDR3 protein is CASSPRGNTEAFF. The CDR3 bases are TGTGCCAGCAGCCCCAGGGGGAACACTGAAGCTTTCTTT.

This clonotype was seen many times. The rearrangement links TRBV14 to TRBJ2-5; the D gene could be TRBD1 or TRBD2 (5 bases each). Looked up from germline, CDR1 is SGHDN and CDR2 is FVKESK. The CDR3 extends over 16 amino acids. The germline V and J ends were trimmed by 4 bases and 5 bases, with 20 bases remaining between them. The CDR3: CASSPEARGARETQYF. The DNA for the CDR3 is TGTGCCAGCAGCCCAGAAGCAAGAGGGGCAAGGGAGACCCAGTACTTC.

This clonotype was recorded at least ten times. The chain employs TRBV7-9 and TRBJ1-1; D is uncertain. This CDR3 is 14 amino acids long. The V gene lost 7 bases and the J gene lost 1 base, with 13 bases spanning the gap. Looked up from germline, CDR1 is SEHNR and CDR2 is FQNEAQ (reference sequence). The CDR3 DNA sequence: TGTGCCAGCACCAATAGCAGAGAGAACACTGAAGCTTTCTTT. It specifies CASTNSRENTEAFF.

Many counts were recorded for this clonotype. The CDR3 nucleotides are TGTGCCAGCAGTTTCCCGAGCCTCTACGAGCAGTACTTC. Translated: CASSFPSLYEQYF. The V and J genes are TRBV12-3 or TRBV12-4 and TRBJ2-7, with D unresolved. Trimming shortened V by 3 bases and J by 3 bases, and 9 bases separated the two germline ends. This CDR3 has 13 amino acids.

This clonotype was found many times. The chain carries TRBV5-1 and TRBJ2-1; the D gene is possibly TRBD1 (6 bases). V lost 4 bases and J 8 bases, leaving 13 bases between the germline ends. The germline gives CDR1 SGHRS, CDR2 YFSETQ. This CDR3 has 13 residues. The CDR3 protein is CASSGTGFHEQFF. CDR3 nucleotide sequence: TGCGCCAGCAGCGGAACAGGGTTCCATGAGCAGTTCTTC.

This clonotype was counted many times. J is TRBJ2-7 and V is TRBV10-2; maybe TRBD1 (6 bases). V was trimmed by 0 bases and J by 10 bases, leaving 13 bases between them. The CDR3 has 13 amino acids. Germline assignment: CDR1 WSHSY and CDR2 SAAADI. In nucleotides, the CDR3 is TGCGCCAGCAGTGAGTCGGGGTTGGGACATCAGTACTTC. Translated: CASSESGLGHQYF.

The chain couples TRBV4-2 to TRBJ2-7, with D perhaps matching TRBD2 (5 bases). Trimming left V 8 bases short and J 5 bases short, with 19 bases between. The CDR3 runs 14 residues. The germline CDR1 and CDR2 sequences are LGHNA and YNFKEQ. The CDR3 region is CASALEASANEQYF. DNA of the CDR3: TGTGCCAGCGCCTTGGAGGCCTCGGCCAACGAGCAGTACTTC.

This clonotype has a count of ten or more. This chain connects TRBV14 to TRBJ2-4, with D possibly TRBD1 on 6 matching bases. Trimming removed 1 base from V and 7 bases from J, with 11 bases in between. The CDR3 runs 14 residues. In germline, CDR1 is SGHDN, CDR2 FVKESK. This chain's CDR3 is CASSQGSGDNIQYF. The CDR3 DNA sequence: TGTGCCAGCAGCCAAGGATCAGGGGACAACATTCAGTACTTC.

In this sample, this clonotype turned up many times. The chain is built from TRBV4-2 and TRBJ2-2; 9 nucleotides align to TRBD2. V trimming: 4 bases; J trimming: 2 bases; junction bases outside the gene matches: 14. The CDR3 contains 19 residues. Looked up from germline, CDR1 is LGHNA and CDR2 is YNFKEQ. The CDR3 DNA reads as TGTGCCAGCAGCCTACCACCCGGAGAGCGGGGGGAAAACACCGGGGAGCTGTTTTTT. Translation: CASSLPPGERGENTGELFF.

V is TRBV12-3 or TRBV12-4 and J is TRBJ1-1; 9 bases match TRBD1. V dropped 6 bases and J dropped 4; count of bases not matched to a gene: 3. The CDR3 length is 13 residues. The DNA of the CDR3 is TGTGCCAGCAGCCGGACAGGGGCCACTGAAGCTTTCTTT. Encoded protein: CASSRTGATEAFF.